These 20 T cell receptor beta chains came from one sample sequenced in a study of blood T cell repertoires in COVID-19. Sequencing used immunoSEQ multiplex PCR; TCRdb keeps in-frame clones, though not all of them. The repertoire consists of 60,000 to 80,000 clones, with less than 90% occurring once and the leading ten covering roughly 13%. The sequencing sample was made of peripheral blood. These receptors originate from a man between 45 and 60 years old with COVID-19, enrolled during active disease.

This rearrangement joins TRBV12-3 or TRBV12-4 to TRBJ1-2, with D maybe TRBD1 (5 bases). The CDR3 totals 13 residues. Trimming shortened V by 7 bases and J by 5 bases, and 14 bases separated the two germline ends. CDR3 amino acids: CASTISGVYGYTF. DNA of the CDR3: TGTGCCAGCACCATTTCGGGGGTATATGGCTACACCTTC.

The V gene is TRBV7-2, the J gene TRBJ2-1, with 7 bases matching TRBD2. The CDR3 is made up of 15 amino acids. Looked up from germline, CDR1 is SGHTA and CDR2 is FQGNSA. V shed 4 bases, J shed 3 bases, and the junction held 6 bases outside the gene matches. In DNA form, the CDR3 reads TGTGCCAGCAGCTGGGCTAGCGGTTACTACAATGAGCAGTTCTTC. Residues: CASSWASGYYNEQFF.

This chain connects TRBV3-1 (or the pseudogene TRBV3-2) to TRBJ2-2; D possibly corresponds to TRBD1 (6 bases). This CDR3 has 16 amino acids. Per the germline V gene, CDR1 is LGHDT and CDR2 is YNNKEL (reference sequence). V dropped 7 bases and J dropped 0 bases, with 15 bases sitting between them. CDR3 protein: CASKRTGTPNTGELFF. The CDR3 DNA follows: TGTGCCAGCAAGAGAACCGGGACACCGAACACCGGGGAGCTGTTTTTT.

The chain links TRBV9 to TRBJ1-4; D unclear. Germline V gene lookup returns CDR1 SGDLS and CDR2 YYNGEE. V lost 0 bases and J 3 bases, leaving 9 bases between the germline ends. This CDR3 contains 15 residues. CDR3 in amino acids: CASSVGQVPNEKLFF. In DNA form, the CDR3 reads TGTGCCAGCAGCGTAGGCCAGGTCCCTAATGAAAAACTGTTTTTT.

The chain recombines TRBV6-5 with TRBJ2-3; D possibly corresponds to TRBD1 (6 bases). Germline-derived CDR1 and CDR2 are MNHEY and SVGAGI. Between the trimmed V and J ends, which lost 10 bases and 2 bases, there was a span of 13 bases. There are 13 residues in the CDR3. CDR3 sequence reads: CAISRGPTDTQYF. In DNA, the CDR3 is TGTGCCATCTCCAGGGGCCCCACAGATACGCAGTATTTT.

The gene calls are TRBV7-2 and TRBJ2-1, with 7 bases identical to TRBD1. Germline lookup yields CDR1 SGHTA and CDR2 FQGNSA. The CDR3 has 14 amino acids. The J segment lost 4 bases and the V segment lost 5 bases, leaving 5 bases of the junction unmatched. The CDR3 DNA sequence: TGTGCCAGCAGCCCCAACAGGGGATACAATGAGCAGTTCTTC. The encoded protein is CASSPNRGYNEQFF.

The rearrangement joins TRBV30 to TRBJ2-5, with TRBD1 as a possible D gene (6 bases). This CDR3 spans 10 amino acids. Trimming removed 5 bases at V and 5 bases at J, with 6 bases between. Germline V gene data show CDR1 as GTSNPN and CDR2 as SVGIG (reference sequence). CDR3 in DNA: TGTGCCTGGGGGGGCGAGACCCAGTACTTC. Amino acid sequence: CAWGGETQYF.

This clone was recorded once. The CDR3 protein is CASSAESIEKLFF. The CDR3 region has the DNA TGTGCCAGCAGTGCGGAGAGTATCGAAAAACTGTTTTTT. V usage is TRBV2 and J usage is TRBJ1-4; D unclear. Trimming took off 4 bases at V and 8 bases at J, with 11 bases between the two ends. The CDR3 consists of 13 residues. From germline, CDR1 is SNHLY and CDR2 FYNNEI.

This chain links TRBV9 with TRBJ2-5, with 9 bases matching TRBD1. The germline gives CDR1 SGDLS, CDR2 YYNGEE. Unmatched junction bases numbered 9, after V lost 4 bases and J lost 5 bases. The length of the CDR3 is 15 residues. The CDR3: CASSIGTGRLETQYF. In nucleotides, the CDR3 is TGTGCCAGCAGCATCGGGACAGGGAGGTTGGAGACCCAGTACTTC.

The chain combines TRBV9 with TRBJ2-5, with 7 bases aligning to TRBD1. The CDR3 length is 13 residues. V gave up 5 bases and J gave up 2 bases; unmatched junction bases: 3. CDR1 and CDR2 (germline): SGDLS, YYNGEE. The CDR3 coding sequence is TGTGCCAGCAGTGAGACAGGGCAAGAGACCCAGTACTTC. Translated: CASSETGQETQYF. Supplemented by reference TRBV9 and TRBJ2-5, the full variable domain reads DSGVTQTPKHLITATGQRVTLRCSPRSGDLSVYWYQQSLDQGLQFLIQYYNGEERAKGNILERFSAQQFPDLHSELNLSSLELGDSALYFCASSETGQETQYFGPGTRLLVL.

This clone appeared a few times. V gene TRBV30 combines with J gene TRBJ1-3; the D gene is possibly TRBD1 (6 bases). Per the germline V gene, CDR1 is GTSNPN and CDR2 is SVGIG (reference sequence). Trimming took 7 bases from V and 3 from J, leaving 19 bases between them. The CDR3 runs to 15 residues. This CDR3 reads CASSLPGGNGNTIYF. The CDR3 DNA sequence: TGTGCCTCCTCCCTCCCTGGGGGCAATGGAAACACCATATATTTT.

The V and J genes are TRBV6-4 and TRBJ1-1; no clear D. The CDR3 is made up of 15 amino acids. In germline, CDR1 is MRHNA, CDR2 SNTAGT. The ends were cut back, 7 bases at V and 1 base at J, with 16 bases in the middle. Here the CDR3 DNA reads TGTGCCAGCACTCGCGAGGCCGATGGGAACACTGAAGCTTTCTTT. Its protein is CASTREADGNTEAFF.

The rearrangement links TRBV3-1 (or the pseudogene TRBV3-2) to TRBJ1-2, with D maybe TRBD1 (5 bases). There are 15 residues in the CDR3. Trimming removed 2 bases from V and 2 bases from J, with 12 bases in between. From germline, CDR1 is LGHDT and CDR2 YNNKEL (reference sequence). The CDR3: CASSQWGGRNYGYTF. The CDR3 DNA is TGTGCCAGCAGCCAATGGGGGGGAAGAAACTATGGCTACACCTTC.

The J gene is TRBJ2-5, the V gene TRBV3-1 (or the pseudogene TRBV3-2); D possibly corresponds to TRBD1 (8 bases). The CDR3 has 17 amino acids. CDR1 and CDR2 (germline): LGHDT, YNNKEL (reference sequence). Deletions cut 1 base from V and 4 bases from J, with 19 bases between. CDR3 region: CASSQVSGQGGGETQYF. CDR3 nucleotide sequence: TGTGCCAGCAGCCAAGTCTCTGGACAGGGAGGGGGAGAGACCCAGTACTTC.

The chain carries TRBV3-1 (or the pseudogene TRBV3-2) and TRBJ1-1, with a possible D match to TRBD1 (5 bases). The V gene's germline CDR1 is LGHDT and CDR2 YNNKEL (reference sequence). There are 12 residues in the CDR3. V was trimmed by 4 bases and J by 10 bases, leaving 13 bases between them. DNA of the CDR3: TGTGCCAGCAGCCCGCAGGGTTTAGGAGCTTTCTTT. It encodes CASSPQGLGAFF.

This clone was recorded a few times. The CDR3: CASSLMQGQKLFF. CDR3 bases: TGTGCCAGCAGCTTAATGCAGGGTCAAAAACTGTTTTTT. The J gene is TRBJ1-4, the V gene TRBV7-3; maybe TRBD1 (5 bases). V lost 1 base, J lost 9 bases, and 9 bases lay in between. The V gene's germline CDR1 is SGHTA and CDR2 FQGTGA. The CDR3 sequence is 13 residues long.

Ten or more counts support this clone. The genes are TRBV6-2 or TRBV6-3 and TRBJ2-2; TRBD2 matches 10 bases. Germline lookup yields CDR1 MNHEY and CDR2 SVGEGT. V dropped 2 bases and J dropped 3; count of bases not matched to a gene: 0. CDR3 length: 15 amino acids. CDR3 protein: CASSYGTSDTGELFF. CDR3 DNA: TGTGCCAGCAGTTACGGGACTAGCGACACCGGGGAGCTGTTTTTT.

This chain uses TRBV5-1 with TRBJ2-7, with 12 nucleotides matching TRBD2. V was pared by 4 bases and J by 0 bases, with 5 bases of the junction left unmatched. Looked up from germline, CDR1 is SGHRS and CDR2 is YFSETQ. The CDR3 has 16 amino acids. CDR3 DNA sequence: TGCGCCAGCAGCCCGGGACTAGCGGGCCCCTCCTACGAGCAGTACTTC. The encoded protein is CASSPGLAGPSYEQYF.

CDR3 DNA sequence: TGTGCCAGCAGCCTTAAACACGACAGGCGACCGTACGAGCAGTACTTC. This sequence encodes CASSLKHDRRPYEQYF. V is TRBV13 and J is TRBJ2-7, with D possibly being TRBD1 (6 bases). The germline gives CDR1 PRHDT, CDR2 FYEKMQ (reference sequence). Trimming pared 5 bases from V and 4 bases from J, leaving 21 bases between. This CDR3 comprises 16 residues.

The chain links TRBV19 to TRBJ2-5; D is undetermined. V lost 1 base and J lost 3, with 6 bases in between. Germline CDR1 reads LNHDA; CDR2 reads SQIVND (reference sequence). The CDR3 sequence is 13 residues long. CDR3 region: CASSIGGKETQYF. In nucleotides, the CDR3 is TGTGCCAGTAGTATAGGCGGAAAAGAGACCCAGTACTTC. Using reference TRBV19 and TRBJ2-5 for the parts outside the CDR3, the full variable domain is DGGITQSPKYLFRKEGQNVTLSCEQNLNHDAMYWYRQDPGQGLRLIYYSQIVNDFQKGDIAEGYSVSREKKESFPLTVTSAQKNPTAFYLCASSIGGKETQYFGPGTRLLVL.